The rows below give T cell receptor beta chains drawn from one sample of a study of cytomegalovirus exposure and HLA in healthy donors. Measured with immunoSEQ multiplex PCR; TCRdb has only the in-frame clones, and not every one. Seen here are around 260,000 clones, under 90% observed once, and the top ten hold more than 0.3%. The sample was PBMCs. These receptors originate from a girl aged 2 to 10 in good health and CMV-seronegative. CDR3s include the opening cysteine and the closing phenylalanine or tryptophan. A D gene is named only where the DNA matches it firmly. Expanded clones are given a class, and other clones once, few, many or no size at all.

d_gene: .
abundance: .
v_gene: TRBV28
j_gene: TRBJ1-4
CDR3nt: TGTGCCAGCAGTATAATATCCTCAGACAGGCGCCTTGGTGAAAAACTGTTTTTT
CDR3aa: CASSIISSDRRLGEKLFF

d_gene: .
abundance: .
v_gene: TRBV2
j_gene: TRBJ1-1
CDR3nt: TGTGCCTGCCTGGGGGCGAACACTGAAGCTTTCTTT
CDR3aa: CACLGANTEAFF

d_gene: TRBD2
abundance: .
v_gene: TRBV11-2
j_gene: TRBJ2-1
CDR3nt: TGTGCCAGCAGCGGACCCGGGGGGGCGTTCAATGAGCAGTTCTTC
CDR3aa: CASSGPGGAFNEQFF

d_gene: .
abundance: .
v_gene: TRBV7-8
j_gene: TRBJ1-1
CDR3nt: TGTGCCAGCAGCCCTACAGAGAGGAACACTGAAGCTTTCTTT
CDR3aa: CASSPTERNTEAFF

d_gene: .
abundance: .
v_gene: TRBV15
j_gene: TRBJ2-1
CDR3nt: TGTGCCACCAGTAGAGATGGAGGCGGATCCAGCTCCTACAATGAGCAGTTCTTC
CDR3aa: CATSRDGGGSSSYNEQFF

d_gene: TRBD2
abundance: .
v_gene: TRBV5-6
j_gene: TRBJ2-7
CDR3nt: TGTGCCAGCAGCTTGTTCAGCGGGAGGGACCGATACGAGCAGTACTTC
CDR3aa: CASSLFSGRDRYEQYF

d_gene: TRBD1
abundance: few
v_gene: TRBV7-6
j_gene: TRBJ1-1
CDR3nt: TGTGCCAGCAGCTTAACAAAAATTTTTGGACAGGGGTCCACTGAAGCTTTCTTT
CDR3aa: CASSLTKIFGQGSTEAFF

d_gene: .
abundance: .
v_gene: TRBV9
j_gene: TRBJ2-1
CDR3nt: TGTGCCAGCAGCGTAGCGCCAAATAGCAATGAGCAGTTCTTC
CDR3aa: CASSVAPNSNEQFF

d_gene: .
abundance: .
v_gene: TRBV6-5
j_gene: TRBJ2-6
CDR3nt: TGTGCCAGCAGTTCAACTTACTCTGGGGCCAACGTCCTGACTTTC
CDR3aa: CASSSTYSGANVLTF

d_gene: TRBD2
abundance: .
v_gene: TRBV29-1
j_gene: TRBJ2-2
CDR3nt: TGCAGCGTTGAAAGGCTAGCGGGGGTCACCGGGGAGCTGTTTTTT
CDR3aa: CSVERLAGVTGELFF

d_gene: .
abundance: .
v_gene: TRBV7-6
j_gene: TRBJ1-6
CDR3nt: TGTGCCAGCAGCCCGGACCCGGGGTATTCACCCCTCCACTTT
CDR3aa: CASSPDPGYSPLHF

d_gene: TRBD1
abundance: .
v_gene: TRBV5-5
j_gene: TRBJ1-2
CDR3nt: TGTGCCAGCAGCTTGCATGGTCAGGGGGCGGGTGGCTACACCTTC
CDR3aa: CASSLHGQGAGGYTF

d_gene: TRBD2
abundance: few
v_gene: TRBV4-1
j_gene: TRBJ2-5
CDR3nt: TGCGCCAGCAGCCAAGGGGCGGGAGAGGTTCAAGAGACCCAGTACTTC
CDR3aa: CASSQGAGEVQETQYF

d_gene: .
abundance: .
v_gene: TRBV10-1
j_gene: TRBJ2-7
CDR3nt: TGCGCCAGCAGTGAACAGCCCCCTGGCGAGCAGTACTTC
CDR3aa: CASSEQPPGEQYF

d_gene: .
abundance: .
v_gene: TRBV9
j_gene: TRBJ2-2
CDR3nt: TGTGCCAGCAGCGTAGCGTTGTCCACAGCGAACACCGGGGAGCTGTTTTTT
CDR3aa: CASSVALSTANTGELFF